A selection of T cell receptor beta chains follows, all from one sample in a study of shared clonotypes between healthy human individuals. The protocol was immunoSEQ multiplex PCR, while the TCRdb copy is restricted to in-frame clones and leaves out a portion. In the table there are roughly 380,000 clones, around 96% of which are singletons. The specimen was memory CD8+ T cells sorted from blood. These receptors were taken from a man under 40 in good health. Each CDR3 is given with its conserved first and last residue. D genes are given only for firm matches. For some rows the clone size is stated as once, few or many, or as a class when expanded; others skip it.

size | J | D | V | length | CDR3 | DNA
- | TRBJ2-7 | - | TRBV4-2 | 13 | CASSQDGGVRQYF | TGTGCCAGCAGCCAAGACGGAGGCGTGAGGCAGTACTTC
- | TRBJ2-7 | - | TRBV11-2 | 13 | CASGPGRAYEQYF | TGTGCCAGCGGCCCGGGACGAGCCTACGAGCAGTACTTC
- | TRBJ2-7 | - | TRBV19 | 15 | CASSIESGMTYEQYF | TGTGCCAGTAGTATAGAATCAGGGATGACCTACGAGCAGTACTTC
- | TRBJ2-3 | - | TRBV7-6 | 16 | CASSPVTGEYFGTQYF | TGTGCCAGCAGCCCAGTCACGGGGGAGTATTTTGGTACGCAGTATTTT
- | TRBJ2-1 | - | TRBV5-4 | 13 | CASSLVLHNEQFF | TGTGCCAGCAGCTTGGTCCTTCACAATGAGCAGTTCTTC
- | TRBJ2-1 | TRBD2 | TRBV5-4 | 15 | CASSFGTSGSNEQFF | TGTGCCAGCAGCTTCGGGACTAGCGGGAGTAATGAGCAGTTCTTC
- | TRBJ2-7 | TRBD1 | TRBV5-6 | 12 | CASSTGQVRQYF | TGTGCCAGCAGCACGGGACAGGTGCGGCAGTACTTC
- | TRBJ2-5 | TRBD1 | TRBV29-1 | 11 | CSVPRGETQYF | TGCAGCGTTCCCAGGGGGGAGACCCAGTACTTC
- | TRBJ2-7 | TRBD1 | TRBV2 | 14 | CASSDPDRAYEQYF | TGTGCCAGCAGTGACCCGGACAGGGCCTACGAGCAGTACTTC
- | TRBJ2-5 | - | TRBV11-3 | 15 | CASSLTGTSQETQYF | TGTGCCAGCAGCTTAACCGGGACTTCCCAAGAGACCCAGTACTTC
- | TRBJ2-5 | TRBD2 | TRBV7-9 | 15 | CASNSASGRGETQYF | TGTGCCAGCAACTCGGCCTCGGGGAGGGGAGAGACCCAGTACTTC
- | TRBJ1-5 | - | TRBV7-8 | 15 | CASSDLGGLNQPQHF | TGTGCCAGCAGCGACCTAGGGGGACTGAATCAGCCCCAGCATTTT
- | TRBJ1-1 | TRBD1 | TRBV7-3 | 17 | CASSGRTGGWMNTEAFF | TGTGCCAGCAGCGGGAGGACAGGGGGCTGGATGAACACTGAAGCTTTCTTT
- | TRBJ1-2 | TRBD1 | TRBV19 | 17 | CASSPLWGTGYGYGYTF | TGTGCCAGTAGTCCGCTTTGGGGGACAGGGTATGGCTATGGCTACACCTTC
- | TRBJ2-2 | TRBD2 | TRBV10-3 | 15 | CAISSTSEDTGELFF | TGTGCCATCAGCTCTACTAGCGAGGACACCGGGGAGCTGTTTTTT
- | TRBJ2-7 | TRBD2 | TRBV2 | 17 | CASSLYGTSGGGYEQYF | TGTGCCAGCAGTCTGTACGGGACTAGCGGGGGGGGCTACGAGCAGTACTTC
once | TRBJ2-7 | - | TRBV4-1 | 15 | CASSQDPAVLYEQYF | TGCGCCAGCAGCCAAGATCCGGCGGTCCTTTACGAGCAGTACTTC
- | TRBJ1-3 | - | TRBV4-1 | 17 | CASSQVQGASTGNTIYF | TGCGCCAGCAGCCAAGTTCAGGGAGCTAGCACTGGAAACACCATATATTTT
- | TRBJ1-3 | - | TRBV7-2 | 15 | CASSGEWGSGNTIYF | TGTGCCAGCAGCGGAGAGTGGGGGTCCGGAAACACCATATATTTT
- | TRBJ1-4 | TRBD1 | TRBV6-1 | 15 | CASNNPGQGREKLFF | TGTGCCAGCAATAATCCGGGACAGGGGCGTGAAAAACTGTTTTTT
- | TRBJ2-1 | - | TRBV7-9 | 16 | CASSLERISSYNEQFF | TGTGCCAGCAGCTTAGAGCGGATAAGCTCCTACAATGAGCAGTTCTTC
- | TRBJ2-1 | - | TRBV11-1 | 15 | CASSLSTGGVRGQFF | TGTGCCAGCAGCTTAAGTACAGGGGGGGTGAGAGGGCAGTTCTTC
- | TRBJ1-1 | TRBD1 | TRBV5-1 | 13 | CASSPDRAPEAFF | TGCGCCAGCAGCCCTGACAGGGCCCCTGAAGCTTTCTTT
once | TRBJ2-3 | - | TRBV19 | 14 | CASSISRDTDTQYF | TGTGCCAGTAGTATTTCACGAGACACAGATACGCAGTATTTT
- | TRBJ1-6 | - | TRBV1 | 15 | CTSSQDPVRNSPLHF | TGCACCAGCAGCCAAGATCCCGTACGGAATTCACCCCTCCACTTT
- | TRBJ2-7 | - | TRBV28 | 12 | CASSLQGYEQYF | TGTGCCAGCAGTTTACAGGGGTACGAGCAGTACTTC
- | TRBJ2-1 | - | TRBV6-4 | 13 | CASSILAGNEQFF | -
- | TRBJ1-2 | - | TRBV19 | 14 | CASSRPGTNYGYTF | TGTGCCAGTAGCCGTCCCGGGACTAACTATGGCTACACCTTC
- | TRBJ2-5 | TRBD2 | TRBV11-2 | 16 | CASSLFLAEDQETQYF | TGTGCCAGCAGCTTGTTCCTAGCGGAGGACCAAGAGACCCAGTACTTC
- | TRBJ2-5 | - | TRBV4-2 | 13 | CASSQGDQETQYF | TGTGCCAGCAGCCAGGGGGACCAAGAGACCCAGTACTTC
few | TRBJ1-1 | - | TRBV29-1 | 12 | CSANRMNTEAFF | TGCAGCGCAAACAGGATGAACACTGAAGCTTTCTTT
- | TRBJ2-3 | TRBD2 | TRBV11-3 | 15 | CASSLGVGRTDTQYF | TGTGCCAGCAGCTTAGGCGTCGGGAGGACAGATACGCAGTATTTT
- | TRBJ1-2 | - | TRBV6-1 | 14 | CASNLNREDDGYTF | TGTGCCAGCAACCTCAACAGGGAGGACGATGGCTACACCTTC
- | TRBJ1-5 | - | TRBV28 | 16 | CASSGRGLLSNQPQHF | TGTGCCAGCAGTGGAAGGGGGTTACTTAGCAATCAGCCCCAGCATTTT
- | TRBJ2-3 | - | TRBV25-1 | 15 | CASSDRPGPLPTQYF | TGTGCCAGCAGTGACCGACCGGGTCCCTTACCTACGCAGTATTTT
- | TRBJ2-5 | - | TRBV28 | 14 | CASSLTIGGETQYF | TGTGCCAGCAGTTTAACAATAGGAGGAGAGACCCAGTACTTC
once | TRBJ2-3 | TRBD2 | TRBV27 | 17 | CASSLSTSGRETDTQYF | TGTGCCAGCAGTCTATCGACTAGCGGGAGGGAAACAGATACGCAGTATTTT
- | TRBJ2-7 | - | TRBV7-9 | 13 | CASSLDRVYEQYF | TGTGCCAGCAGCTTAGACAGGGTCTACGAGCAGTACTTC
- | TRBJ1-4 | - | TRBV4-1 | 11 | CASSQLGKLFF | TGCGCCAGCAGCCAACTGGGAAAACTGTTTTTT
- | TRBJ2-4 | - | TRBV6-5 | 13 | CASSYRAENIQYF | TGTGCCAGCAGTTACCGTGCAGAAAACATTCAGTACTTC
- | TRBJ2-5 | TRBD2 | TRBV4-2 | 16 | CASSQLAGASSETQYF | TGTGCCAGCAGCCAATTAGCGGGAGCAAGTTCGGAGACCCAGTACTTC
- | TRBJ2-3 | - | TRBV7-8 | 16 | CASSLSAGTSSDTQYF | TGTGCCAGCAGCTTATCAGCCGGGACAAGCTCAGATACGCAGTATTTT
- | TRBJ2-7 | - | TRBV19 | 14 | CASSSGGLPYEQYF | TGTGCCAGTAGCAGTGGGGGCCTCCCCTACGAGCAGTACTTC
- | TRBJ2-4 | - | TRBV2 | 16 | CASTRQAVLAKNIQYF | TGTGCCAGCACCAGGCAGGCGGTACTAGCCAAAAACATTCAGTACTTC
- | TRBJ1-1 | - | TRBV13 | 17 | CASSPGYRATESTEAFF | TGTGCCAGCAGCCCAGGATACAGGGCCACGGAGAGCACTGAAGCTTTCTTT
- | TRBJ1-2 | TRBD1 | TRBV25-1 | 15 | CASRSGTGESYGYTF | TGTGCCAGCAGGTCCGGGACAGGGGAAAGCTATGGCTACACCTTC
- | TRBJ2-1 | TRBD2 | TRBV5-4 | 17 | CASSLIPGLGGRNEQFF | TGTGCCAGCAGCCTTATACCGGGACTAGGGGGGAGGAATGAGCAGTTCTTC
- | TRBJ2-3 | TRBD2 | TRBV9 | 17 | CASSPHLSGRRTDTQYF | TGTGCCAGCAGCCCACACCTCAGCGGGAGACGAACAGATACGCAGTATTTT